A few counts support the clone carrying this T cell receptor beta chain. Its antigen is still unknown. The TCRbeta library incorporated unique molecular identifiers. TCRdb re-called the PCR reads through MiXCR, storing one row per CDR3 protein. Of around 490,000 distinct CDR3 sequences listed, more than 9.5% are singletons. This sample was taken from a study of T-cell reconstitution after alpha-beta-depleted transplantation in children. The germline V gene encodes CDR1 KGHDR and CDR2 SFDVKD. Trimming pared 6 bases from V and 5 bases from J, leaving 21 bases between. The CDR3 spans 16 residues. The study, taken as a whole, reports: As was reported, about two months after transplant, alpha-beta T cells came from several hundred expanded graft clones. Newly produced T cells mostly provided counts and TCRbeta diversity after one year, as hyperexpanded clones declined.

The sample here was PBMCs, mostly from graft donor cells, taken 180 days after TCRalphabeta/CD19-depleted stem cell transplant. V is TRBV24-1 and J is TRBJ2-5, with D uncertain. This receptor was taken from a female patient aged 2-9 years who had a stem cell transplant for aplastic anemia, so the T cells may come from the graft donor. The CDR3 coding sequence is TGTGCCACCAGTCCCGGACGGATGGCCCCTGTGGAGACCCAGTACTTC. The encoded protein is CATSPGRMAPVETQYF.